The 14 T cell receptor beta chains below come from one sample, sequenced in a study of shared clonotypes between healthy human individuals. Repertoires were generated with immunoSEQ multiplex PCR, while TCRdb's copy carries only in-frame clones and drops some. The data hold 2 million to 2.5 million clones, with 90% to 95% observed a single time. Sequencing was carried out using naive CD4+ T cells from PBMCs. Documented subset: CD45RA+ positively selected. The source is a man between 18 and 29 years old in good health. Some clones in this sample may be carry-over from other donors' samples.

The chain combines TRBV5-4 with TRBJ2-5; D is unresolved. V gave up 2 bases and J gave up 2 bases, with 7 bases separating them. This CDR3 is built from 13 residues. The V gene's germline CDR1 is SGHNT and CDR2 YYREEE (reference sequence). This chain's CDR3 is CASSFTAQETQYF. The CDR3 nucleotides read TGTGCCAGCAGCTTTACAGCACAAGAGACCCAGTACTTC.

The gene calls are TRBV28 and TRBJ2-3; tentatively, D is TRBD2 (5 bases). The CDR3 sequence is 15 residues long. The germline V gene encodes CDR1 MDHEN and CDR2 SYDVKM. V was cut by 6 bases and J by 1 base, with 14 bases left in between. CDR3 in DNA: TGTGCCAGCAGGGGTCTGACGCGGGGCACAGATACGCAGTATTTT. Its translation: CASRGLTRGTDTQYF.

The chain has TRBV7-8 and TRBJ1-2; the D gene is possibly TRBD1 (5 bases). Trimming left V 0 bases short and J 0 bases short, with 11 bases between. CDR3 size: 16 residues. Germline CDR1 and CDR2: SGHVS and FQNEAQ. The DNA for the CDR3 is TGTGCCAGCAGCTTAGCACCTAGGGGCCCTAACTATGGCTACACCTTC. This translates into CASSLAPRGPNYGYTF.

The chain carries TRBV11-2 and TRBJ2-4; TRBD2 agrees at 12 bases. The CDR3 loop spans 18 amino acids. Per the germline V gene, CDR1 is SGHAT and CDR2 is FQNNGV. Trimming took 2 bases from V and 0 from J; bases not matched to a gene: 5. CDR3 region: CASSLLAGGDLAKNIQYF. CDR3 nucleotide sequence: TGTGCCAGCAGCTTACTAGCGGGAGGGGATTTAGCCAAAAACATTCAGTACTTC.

The chain joins TRBV28 to TRBJ2-7; weak D call: TRBD2 (6 bases). The CDR3 is 14 residues long. CDR1 and CDR2 (germline): MDHEN, SYDVKM. V lost 7 bases and J 3 bases, leaving 16 bases between the germline ends. The CDR3 region has the DNA TGTGCCAGCATCCCCGGGGGAGCCCGCTACGAGCAGTACTTC. It is translated as CASIPGGARYEQYF.

With respect to this clone: Other DNA sequences of this sample code for an identical CDR3. This chain's CDR3 is CASSSSGGYGYTF. The CDR3 DNA sequence: TGTGCCAGCAGCTCCTCGGGCGGCTATGGCTACACCTTC. The rearrangement links TRBV7-3 to TRBJ1-2; D is undetermined. The CDR3 spans 13 residues. V lost 4 bases to trimming and J lost 4 bases, with 10 bases between them. The germline gives CDR1 SGHTA, CDR2 FQGTGA.

V is TRBV28 and J is TRBJ2-7; D ambiguous. The germline CDR1 and CDR2 sequences are MDHEN and SYDVKM. With 4 bases removed from V and 3 bases from J, the gap between germline ends came to 13 bases. The CDR3 runs 14 residues. The CDR3 region has the DNA TGTGCCAGCAGTTCACCCACGAATAACTACGAGCAGTACTTC. It codes for CASSSPTNNYEQYF.

V usage is TRBV7-9 and J usage is TRBJ1-2; D possibly corresponds to TRBD1 (6 bases). V was shortened by 2 bases and J by 5 bases, with 15 bases between the two germline ends. The germline gives CDR1 SEHNR, CDR2 FQNEAQ (reference sequence). The CDR3 runs 15 residues. The chain's CDR3 is CASSLMGAPLYGYTF. CDR3 coding DNA: TGTGCCAGCAGCTTAATGGGGGCCCCCTTGTATGGCTACACCTTC.

V usage is TRBV19 and J usage is TRBJ1-2; 9 bases are shared with TRBD1. This CDR3 region has 17 residues. Germline assignment: CDR1 LNHDA and CDR2 SQIVND (reference sequence). After removal of 7 bases from V and 4 bases from J, the junction contained 16 bases not matched to a gene. The CDR3 nucleotides read TGTGCCAGTAAAGAAGAACCGGGACAGGGTTTTCTCTATGGCTACACCTTC. This encodes CASKEEPGQGFLYGYTF. The full variable domain, with the rest looked up from reference TRBV19 and TRBJ1-2, is DGGITQSPKYLFRKEGQNVTLSCEQNLNHDAMYWYRQDPGQGLRLIYYSQIVNDFQKGDIAEGYSVSREKKESFPLTVTSAQKNPTAFYLCASKEEPGQGFLYGYTFGSGTRLTVV.

The gene calls are TRBV7-3 and TRBJ1-1; D uncertain. Trimming took off 2 bases at V and 3 bases at J, with 7 bases between the two ends. CDR1 SGHTA and CDR2 FQGTGA come from the germline V gene. The CDR3 sequence is 13 residues long. The CDR3 bases are TGTGCCAGCAGCTTACGCCTGCACACTGAAGCTTTCTTT. Translating it yields CASSLRLHTEAFF.

The V call is TRBV7-3, the J call TRBJ2-2, with D unclear. V lost 5 bases, J lost 5 bases, and 9 bases lay in between. The CDR3 runs 13 residues. CDR1 is SGHTA and CDR2 is FQGTGA in the germline V gene. The CDR3, as DNA: TGTGCCAGCAGCCTATATCGGACCGGGGAGCTGTTTTTT. It is translated as CASSLYRTGELFF.

The chain uses TRBV28 and TRBJ1-5, with 10 bases fitting TRBD1. The V gene's germline CDR1 is MDHEN and CDR2 SYDVKM. The CDR3 covers 16 residues. The J segment lost 2 bases and the V segment lost 7 bases, leaving 8 bases of the junction unmatched. Here the CDR3 reads CASIVSGTGGNQPQHF. The CDR3 DNA follows: TGTGCCAGCATAGTTTCTGGGACAGGGGGCAATCAGCCCCAGCATTTT.

The V and J genes are TRBV6-1 and TRBJ1-2; D gene uncertain. The germline V gene has CDR1 MNHNS and CDR2 SASEGT. With 5 bases removed from V and 13 bases from J, the gap between germline ends came to 14 bases. This CDR3 spans 11 amino acids. The CDR3 nucleotides are TGTGCCAGCAGTTTCGGTAGGATGGCCACCTTC. This encodes CASSFGRMATF.

The chain links TRBV4-3 to TRBJ2-2, with a weak D call TRBD2 (6 bases). V was clipped by 1 base and J by 6 bases, with 12 bases between them. This CDR3 spans 15 amino acids. CDR1 is LGHNA and CDR2 is YSLEER in the germline V gene. The CDR3 region is CASSQGSSGAGELFF. CDR3 nucleotides: TGCGCCAGCAGCCAAGGTTCTTCGGGGGCCGGGGAGCTGTTTTTT.